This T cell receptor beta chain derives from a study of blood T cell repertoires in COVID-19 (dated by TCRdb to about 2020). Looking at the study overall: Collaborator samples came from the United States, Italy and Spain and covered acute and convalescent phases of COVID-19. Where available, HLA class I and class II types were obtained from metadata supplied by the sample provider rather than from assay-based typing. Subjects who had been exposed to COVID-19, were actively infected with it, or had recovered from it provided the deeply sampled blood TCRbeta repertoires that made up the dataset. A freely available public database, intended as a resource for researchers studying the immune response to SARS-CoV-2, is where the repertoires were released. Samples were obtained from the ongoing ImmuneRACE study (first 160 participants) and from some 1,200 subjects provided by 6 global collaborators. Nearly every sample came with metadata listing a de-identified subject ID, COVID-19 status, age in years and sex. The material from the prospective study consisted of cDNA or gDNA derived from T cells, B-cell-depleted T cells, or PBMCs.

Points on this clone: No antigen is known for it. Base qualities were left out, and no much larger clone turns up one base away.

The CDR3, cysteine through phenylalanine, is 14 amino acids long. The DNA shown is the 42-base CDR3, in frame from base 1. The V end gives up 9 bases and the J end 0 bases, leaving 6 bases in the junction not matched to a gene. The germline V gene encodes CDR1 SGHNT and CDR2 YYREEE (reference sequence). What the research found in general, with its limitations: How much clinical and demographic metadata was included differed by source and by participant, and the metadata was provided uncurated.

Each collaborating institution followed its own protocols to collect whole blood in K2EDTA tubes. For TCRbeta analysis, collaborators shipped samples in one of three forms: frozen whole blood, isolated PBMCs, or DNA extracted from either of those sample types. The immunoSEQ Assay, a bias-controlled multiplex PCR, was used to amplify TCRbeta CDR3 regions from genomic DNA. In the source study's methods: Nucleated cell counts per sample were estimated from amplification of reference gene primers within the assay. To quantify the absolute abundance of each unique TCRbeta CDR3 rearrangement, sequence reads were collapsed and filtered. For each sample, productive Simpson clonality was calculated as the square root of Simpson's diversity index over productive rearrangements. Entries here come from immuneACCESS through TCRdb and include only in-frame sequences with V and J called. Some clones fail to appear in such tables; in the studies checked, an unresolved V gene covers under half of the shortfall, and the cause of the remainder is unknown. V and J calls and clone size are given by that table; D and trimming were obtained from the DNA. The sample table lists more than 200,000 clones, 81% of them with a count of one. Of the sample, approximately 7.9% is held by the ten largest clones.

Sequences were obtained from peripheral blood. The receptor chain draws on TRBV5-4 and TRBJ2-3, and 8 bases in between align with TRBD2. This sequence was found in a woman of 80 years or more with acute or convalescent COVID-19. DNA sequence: TGTGCCACCACACTAGCGGTCAGCACAGATACGCAGTATTTT. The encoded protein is CATTLAVSTDTQYF.